The clone carrying this T cell receptor (beta chain) was observed a few times. Ligated cDNA underwent four rounds of PCR with nested alpha and beta constant region primers and SP2. Using its own MiXCR run on the 5' RACE reads, TCRdb lists one record per CDR3 protein. The sample has tens of thousands of distinct CDR3 sequences; over 6% are singletons. V was shortened by 2 bases and J by 5 bases, with 13 bases between the two germline ends. In germline, CDR1 is MNHEY, CDR2 SVGAGI. CDR3 length: 15 residues. The sample belongs to a study of naive and memory T cell subsets. A UMI-containing oligonucleotide was joined by 3' ligation to the TCR cDNA template.

The source is a female donor in good health. The chain carries TRBV6-5 and TRBJ2-1, with a weak D call TRBD2 (5 bases). CDR3 in amino acids: CASSYSGRRNNEQFF. The DNA for the CDR3 is TGTGCCAGCAGTTACAGCGGACGGAGAAACAATGAGCAGTTCTTC.